The next 15 T cell receptor beta chains were all read from a single sample in a study of low-dose radiotherapy and immunotherapy resistance in tumors. TRAV- and TRBV-specific primers, spanning alpha and beta chains, primed first-strand cDNA. The authors ran 15 to 25 PCR cycles to amplify TCRs with a constant-region primer and V-primer adapter. TCRdb passed the reads through MiXCR, listing each CDR3 protein once. The repertoire holds nearly 60,000 distinct CDR3 sequences, with 20% to 25% as singletons. Time point in this sample: after trial treatment. Indicated treatment: LDRT plus nivolumab, ipilimumab, low-dose cyclophosphamide and aspirin (RACIN trial). Material: PBMCs, obtained after low-dose radiotherapy plus immunotherapy. These receptor sequences come from a male donor with prostate cancer.

This clonotype was detected many times. V gene TRBV7-2 combines with J gene TRBJ1-2, with 9 bases matching TRBD1. This CDR3 comprises 16 residues. Trimming at V came to 5 bases and at J to 6 bases, leaving 13 bases not matched to a gene. Germline V gene data show CDR1 as SGHTA and CDR2 as FQGNSA. The CDR3 spells CASSAQRVTGGNGYTF. CDR3 sequence (DNA): TGTGCCAGCAGCGCCCAAAGGGTTACAGGGGGCAATGGCTACACCTTC.

The chain employs TRBV5-1 and TRBJ2-1; 10 nucleotides agree with TRBD2. V trimming: 5 bases; J trimming: 8 bases; junction bases outside the gene matches: 10. Germline-derived CDR1 and CDR2 are SGHRS and YFSETQ. This CDR3 is built from 15 residues. The CDR3, as DNA: TGCGCCAGCAGTTCCACACGACTAGCGGGCGATGAGCAGTTCTTC. The encoded protein is CASSSTRLAGDEQFF.

This clonotype was counted at least ten times. The rearrangement links TRBV28 to TRBJ1-6; 12 positions match TRBD1. Germline V CDR1 and CDR2: MDHEN, SYDVKM. CDR3 length: 15 amino acids. The J segment lost 9 bases and the V segment lost 5 bases, leaving 5 bases of the junction unmatched. This chain's CDR3 is CASSPPGQGASPLHF. Here the CDR3 DNA reads TGTGCCAGCAGTCCTCCGGGACAGGGGGCTTCACCCCTCCACTTT.

This clonotype was seen ten or more times. This chain connects TRBV12-3 or TRBV12-4 to TRBJ2-1; 14 bases agree with TRBD2. The CDR3 is made up of 17 amino acids. J was trimmed by 7 bases and V by 8 bases; bases with no gene match: 13. This chain's CDR3 is CASFSGLGLAGGNEQFF. In nucleotides, the CDR3 is TGTGCCAGCTTCAGTGGACTTGGACTAGCGGGGGGAAATGAGCAGTTCTTC.

In this sample, this clonotype turned up many times. The rearrangement links TRBV5-1 to TRBJ2-3, with 12 bases that match TRBD1. The V gene's germline CDR1 is SGHRS and CDR2 YFSETQ. With 4 bases clipped from V and 6 bases from J, the junction kept 3 bases outside the gene matches. This CDR3 is built from 14 residues. CDR3 protein: CASSPGQGADTQYF. For the CDR3, the DNA is TGCGCCAGCAGCCCGGGACAGGGGGCCGATACGCAGTATTTT.

A single count supports this clonotype. The chain couples TRBV6-2 or TRBV6-3 to TRBJ2-5, with 13 positions matching TRBD2. CDR1 and CDR2 (germline): MNHEY, SVGEGT. The CDR3 length is 15 residues. The trim removed 6 bases at V and 3 bases at J, leaving 4 bases unmatched. This chain's CDR3 is CASRGLAGDKETQYF. The CDR3 bases are TGTGCCAGCAGAGGACTAGCGGGAGACAAAGAGACCCAGTACTTC.

As regards this clonotype: This is likely an artifact of a read error, given a far larger clone one base away. V gene TRBV14 combines with J gene TRBJ2-7; D is perhaps TRBD2 (7 bases). The CDR3 totals 12 residues. CDR1 and CDR2 (germline): SGHDN, FVKESK. Between the trimmed V and J ends, which lost 0 bases and 12 bases, there was a span of 12 bases. The CDR3 loop is CASSQDRGGRYF. The CDR3 nucleotides read TGTGCCAGCAGCCAAGATAGGGGGGGGCGGTACTTC.

This clonotype was seen repeatedly, ten times or more. This chain links TRBV5-4 with TRBJ1-6, with 8 nucleotides matching TRBD1. The V and J ends lost 4 bases and 7 bases, in that order; junction bases with no gene match: 7. CDR1 and CDR2 from the germline V gene are SGHNT and YYREEE (reference sequence). The CDR3 runs 15 residues. This CDR3 is CASSLPQGANSPLHF. The CDR3 DNA is TGTGCCAGCAGCCTCCCCCAGGGGGCGAATTCACCCCTCCACTTT.

In this sample, this clonotype turned up many times. The gene calls are TRBV18 and TRBJ1-5; D not certain. V shed 3 bases and J shed 1 base, with 4 bases lying between them. The CDR3 is 13 residues long. CDR1 KGHSH and CDR2 LQKENI come from the germline V gene. The CDR3 DNA sequence: TGTGCCAGCTCACCCGACAGCAATCAGCCCCAGCATTTT. Translated: CASSPDSNQPQHF.

As regards this clonotype: A read error is the likely source, as a far larger clone sits one nucleotide away. This chain joins TRBV3-1 and TRBJ2-7; perhaps TRBD2 as D (5 bases). Trimming stripped 0 bases from V and 7 bases from J, with 25 bases between. Germline assignment: CDR1 LGHDT and CDR2 YNNKEL (reference sequence). This CDR3 has 18 residues. The CDR3 DNA reads TGTGCCAGCAGCCAAGAAGTGGAGGCCGCTTGGGGTTACAATGAGCAGTACTTC. Translated, it gives CASSQEVEAAWGYNEQYF.

Turning to this clonotype: A read error is the likely source, as a far larger clone sits one nucleotide away. The gene calls are TRBV7-2 and TRBJ2-7, with 14 nucleotides matching TRBD2. CDR3 size: 15 residues. J was trimmed by 9 bases and V by 5 bases; bases with no gene match: 9. Germline V gives CDR1 SGHTA, CDR2 FQGNSA. This chain's CDR3 is CASSLGTSGRAGQYF. In DNA form, the CDR3 reads TGTGCCAGCAGCCTCGGGACTAGCGGGAGAGCCGGGCAGTACTTC.

As to this clonotype: Because the CDR3's place on the DNA is in doubt, the DNA is left out and the CDR3 is given as listed by TCRdb. J is TRBJ2-3 and V is TRBV5-4; TRBD2 reflects the table's D call only, with no check against the DNA. The CDR3 is 22 residues long, ends included. In germline, CDR1 is SGHNT, CDR2 YYREEE (reference sequence). The CDR3 spells CASSFYICSARLSGGPGDTQYF.

Judged by abundance, this clonotype is medium-sized (0.01 to 0.1%). The chain has TRBV12-3 or TRBV12-4 and TRBJ2-1; D might be TRBD2 (5 bases). The CDR3 is 14 residues long. Trimming pared 7 bases from V and 7 bases from J, leaving 17 bases between. CDR3 nucleotides: TGTGCCAGCACGGTCAGCGGAGGAGGAAATGAGCAGTTCTTC. Translating gives CASTVSGGGNEQFF.

Comment on this clonotype: At one boundary the junction diverges from the germline segment, which might be a read error. The genes are TRBV5-1 and TRBJ2-7, with D unclear. Germline V gene lookup returns CDR1 SGHRS and CDR2 YFSETQ. CDR3 length: 16 residues. The DNA of the CDR3 is TGCGTCAGCAGCTCCACCCCGGCGTCCAGCTCCTACGAGCAGTACTTC. Protein: CVSSSTPASSSYEQYF.

The sample holds many counts of this clonotype. The rearrangement uses TRBV5-1 and TRBJ2-1; D is possibly TRBD1 (6 bases). CDR1 and CDR2 from the germline V gene are SGHRS and YFSETQ. The CDR3 extends over 14 amino acids. V was pared by 5 bases and J by 7 bases, with 16 bases between. CDR3 amino acids: CASSQQQGRNEQFF. The CDR3, as DNA: TGCGCCAGCAGTCAACAACAGGGCCGAAATGAGCAGTTCTTC.